A single sample gave rise to the 21 T cell receptor beta chains below, sequenced in a study of T cell changes during pregnancy in multiple sclerosis. Some clones are missing from TCRdb's copy, which holds only in-frame ones; the method was immunoSEQ multiplex PCR. This repertoire shows roughly 76,000 clones, approximately 90% found once; its top ten account for around 0.5%. Sequencing was performed on CD4+ T cells from peripheral blood mononuclear cells, taken in the second trimester of pregnancy. The receptor source for this set is a female donor with multiple sclerosis, enrolled in a pregnancy study.

The genes are TRBV28 and TRBJ2-7; possible D gene TRBD1, 5 bases. This CDR3 region has 14 residues. In germline, CDR1 is MDHEN, CDR2 SYDVKM. Trimming shortened V by 5 bases and J by 3 bases, and 14 bases separated the two germline ends. CDR3 residues: CASSILTGFYEQYF. The CDR3 DNA sequence: TGTGCCAGCAGTATTCTTACAGGTTTCTACGAGCAGTACTTC.

The V and J genes are TRBV7-8 and TRBJ2-7; 7 nucleotides match TRBD2. V was clipped by 1 base and J by 0 bases; unmatched bases: 3. Germline V gene sequence: CDR1 SGHVS, CDR2 FQNEAQ. The CDR3 runs 15 residues. CDR3 DNA: TGTGCCAGCAGCTTAGGCGGGGGAAGCTCCTACGAGCAGTACTTC. This translates into CASSLGGGSSYEQYF. Combining the CDR3 with reference TRBV7-8 and TRBJ2-7 gives the whole variable domain GAGVSQSPRYKVAKRGQDVALRCDPISGHVSLFWYQQALGQGPEFLTYFQNEAQLDKSGLPSDRFFAERPEGSVSTLKIQRTQQEDSAVYLCASSLGGGSSYEQYFGPGTRLTVT.

The gene calls are TRBV28 and TRBJ1-5; D uncertain. The CDR3 spans 16 residues. Germline V gene data show CDR1 as MDHEN and CDR2 as SYDVKM. V shed 3 bases and J shed 0 bases, with 12 bases lying between them. The CDR3 loop is CASSFVETYSNQPQHF. The DNA for the CDR3 is TGTGCCAGCAGTTTTGTAGAAACTTATAGCAATCAGCCCCAGCATTTT.

This clone was counted a few times. The V call is TRBV7-9, the J call TRBJ1-4, with D unclear. V was pared by 7 bases and J by 5 bases, with 11 bases between. Germline-derived CDR1 and CDR2 are SEHNR and FQNEAQ (reference sequence). The CDR3 has 13 residues. Here the CDR3 reads CASTYSGNEKLFF. For the CDR3, the DNA is TGTGCCAGCACCTATAGCGGAAATGAAAAACTGTTTTTT.

The rearrangement links TRBV30 to TRBJ2-7, with 7 bases that match TRBD1. Germline V gene data show CDR1 as GTSNPN and CDR2 as SVGIG (reference sequence). J lost 6 bases, V lost 2 bases, and 4 bases had no gene match. CDR3 length equals 12 residues. This chain's CDR3 is CAWSYRGGEQYF. The CDR3 DNA follows: TGTGCCTGGAGTTACAGGGGTGGCGAGCAGTACTTC.

CDR3 sequence (DNA): TGTGCCAGCAGTGAATTTCGGTCAAATACGAACAATGAGCAGTTCTTC. Protein: CASSEFRSNTNNEQFF. V is TRBV2 and J is TRBJ2-1; D uncertain. The germline V and J ends were trimmed by 2 bases and 5 bases, with 16 bases remaining between them. The CDR3 has 16 amino acids. Germline V gives CDR1 SNHLY, CDR2 FYNNEI.

The gene calls are TRBV7-2 and TRBJ1-5, with a possible D match to TRBD1 (6 bases). This CDR3 has 16 amino acids. The ends were cut back, 0 bases at V and 4 bases at J, with 13 bases in the middle. Looked up from germline, CDR1 is SGHTA and CDR2 is FQGNSA. The CDR3 sequence is CASSLAPQGNNQPQHF. The CDR3 bases are TGTGCCAGCAGCTTAGCGCCTCAGGGGAATAATCAGCCCCAGCATTTT.

The J gene is TRBJ1-4, the V gene TRBV27, with unresolved D. Per germline, CDR1 MNHEY and CDR2 SMNVEV (reference sequence). The CDR3 has 13 amino acids. The V and J ends lost 6 bases and 8 bases respectively, with 13 bases between them. CDR3 protein: CASSSGRYEKLFF. In DNA form, the CDR3 reads TGTGCCAGCAGCTCGGGAAGATACGAAAAACTGTTTTTT.

The V gene is TRBV7-2, the J gene TRBJ1-2; TRBD1 matches 11 bases. The CDR3 is made up of 18 amino acids. Germline values: CDR1 SGHTA, CDR2 FQGNSA. Trimming at V came to 5 bases and at J to 4 bases, leaving 15 bases not matched to a gene. CDR3: CASSRTPDRGPNFYGYTF. The CDR3 DNA sequence: TGTGCCAGCAGCCGGACCCCGGACAGGGGGCCAAACTTCTATGGCTACACCTTC. The whole variable domain, remainder taken from reference TRBV7-2 and TRBJ1-2, is GAGVSQSPSNKVTEKGKDVELRCDPISGHTALYWYRQSLGQGLEFLIYFQGNSAPDKSGLPSDRFSAERTGGSVSTLTIQRTQQEDSAVYLCASSRTPDRGPNFYGYTFGSGTRLTVV.

V and J are TRBV18 and TRBJ2-5; 13 bases fit TRBD2. Germline V gene lookup returns CDR1 KGHSH and CDR2 LQKENI. The CDR3 extends over 15 amino acids. V gave up 3 bases and J gave up 5 bases; unmatched junction bases: 3. This chain's CDR3 is CASSPGTSGEETQYF. As DNA, the CDR3 is TGTGCCAGCTCACCCGGGACTAGCGGGGAGGAGACCCAGTACTTC. The whole variable domain, filled in from reference TRBV18 and TRBJ2-5, reads NAGVMQNPRHLVRRRGQEARLRCSPMKGHSHVYWYRQLPEEGLKFMVYLQKENIIDESGMPKERFSAEFPKEGPSILRIQQVVRGDSAAYFCASSPGTSGEETQYFGPGTRLLVL.

V and J are TRBV2 and TRBJ2-7; a weak D match, TRBD1 (5 bases). The CDR3 contains 12 residues. Germline CDR1 and CDR2: SNHLY and FYNNEI. V lost 5 bases to trimming and J lost 6 bases, with 11 bases between them. CDR3 coding DNA: TGTGCCAGCAGTAATCAGGGTTTCGAGCAGTACTTC. Amino acids: CASSNQGFEQYF.

CDR3 DNA sequence: TGTGCCAGCACGCCTCAGGGGTACCCCGGGGAGCTGTTTTTT. This encodes CASTPQGYPGELFF. V and J are TRBV6-5 and TRBJ2-2, with D maybe TRBD1 (6 bases). The CDR3 length is 14 residues. The ends were cut back, 7 bases at V and 6 bases at J, with 15 bases in the middle. Germline CDR1 reads MNHEY; CDR2 reads SVGAGI.

The genes are TRBV7-2 and TRBJ2-1, with 7 positions matching TRBD1. The V segment lost 1 base and the J segment 13 bases; nucleotides outside the gene matches: 7. The germline V gene has CDR1 SGHTA and CDR2 FQGNSA. There are 13 residues in the CDR3. The CDR3 DNA reads TGTGCCAGCAGCTTAGATCCGGGACAGACACAGTTCTTC. As protein: CASSLDPGQTQFF.

The chain couples TRBV11-3 to TRBJ2-3; D ambiguous. With 0 bases removed from V and 1 base from J, the gap between germline ends came to 8 bases. This CDR3 spans 15 amino acids. Per germline, CDR1 SGHNT and CDR2 YENEEA. CDR3 DNA sequence: TGTGCCAGCAGCTTAGAAAAACTCCGCACAGATACGCAGTATTTT. Translation: CASSLEKLRTDTQYF.

The V gene is TRBV10-1, the J gene TRBJ2-1; 7 nucleotides match TRBD1. The CDR3 is made up of 15 amino acids. The trim removed 6 bases at V and 6 bases at J, leaving 11 bases unmatched. CDR1 is WNHNN, CDR2 SYGVQD, per germline (reference sequence). CDR3 amino acids: CASSVPGQLPNEQFF. The CDR3 coding sequence is TGCGCCAGCAGCGTACCGGGACAGCTGCCCAATGAGCAGTTCTTC.

CDR3 bases: TGTGCCAGCATCAGCGGGTTCCGGTCCGAGCAGTACTTC. The encoded protein is CASISGFRSEQYF. The rearrangement joins TRBV28 to TRBJ2-7, with a tentative D call TRBD2 (6 bases). Germline loops: CDR1 MDHEN, CDR2 SYDVKM. V lost 7 bases and J lost 6, with 16 bases in between. This CDR3 is 13 amino acids long.

This clone was detected once. The chain links TRBV9 to TRBJ1-3; D is unclear. Germline-derived CDR1 and CDR2 are SGDLS and YYNGEE. The V gene lost 2 bases and the J gene lost 0 bases, with 15 bases spanning the gap. There are 17 residues in the CDR3. CDR3 nucleotides: TGTGCCAGCAGCGTTTCGGCAGGTCCCGGCTCTGGAAACACCATATATTTT. Protein: CASSVSAGPGSGNTIYF.

The rearrangement uses TRBV6-1 and TRBJ1-1, with D perhaps TRBD1 (6 bases). The V end lost 2 bases, the J end lost 5 bases, and 12 bases lay between the germline ends. The CDR3 has 14 amino acids. CDR1 MNHNS and CDR2 SASEGT come from the germline V gene. The CDR3 reads CASSESGGWTEAFF. DNA for the CDR3: TGTGCCAGCAGTGAAAGCGGGGGCTGGACTGAAGCTTTCTTT.

The chain uses TRBV4-1 and TRBJ2-2; D not resolved. The CDR3 is 14 residues long. Germline CDR1 is MGHRA and CDR2 is YSYEKL. Trimming cost V 1 base and J 3 bases, with 6 bases left between them. The CDR3 DNA reads TGCGCCAGCAGCCAAGTCGACTACACCGGGGAGCTGTTTTTT. Its translation: CASSQVDYTGELFF.

The chain uses TRBV27 and TRBJ2-6, with unresolved D. The CDR3 spans 15 residues. Germline V gene data show CDR1 as MNHEY and CDR2 as SMNVEV (reference sequence). With 3 bases removed from V and 2 bases from J, the gap between germline ends came to 8 bases. CDR3 in DNA: TGTGCCAGCAGTTTTGAGGAAGCTGGGGCCAACGTCCTGACTTTC. Its translation is CASSFEEAGANVLTF.

The V and J genes are TRBV7-2 and TRBJ1-2, with a possible D match to TRBD1 (6 bases). Between the trimmed V and J ends, which lost 1 base and 5 bases, there was a span of 14 bases. Germline V gene lookup returns CDR1 SGHTA and CDR2 FQGNSA. CDR3 length: 15 amino acids. CDR3 in amino acids: CASSLDSGGLYGYTF. The CDR3 DNA reads TGTGCCAGCAGCTTAGATTCGGGGGGCCTATATGGCTACACCTTC.